The rows below give T cell receptor beta chains drawn from one sample of a study of cytomegalovirus exposure and HLA in healthy donors. Only in-frame clones appear in the TCRdb table, and some are missing; sequencing was by immunoSEQ multiplex PCR. The ten most abundant clones cover 0.5% to 0.65% of a sample with fewer than 100,000 clones. The sequenced sample consisted of PBMCs. All receptors come from a man aged 50-59 years in good health and CMV-seronegative. Each CDR3 is given with its conserved first and last residue. The D gene is left open where the match is weak. Clone size is stated in some rows and not others, as once, few, many or a class when expanded.

D	V	length	J	size	DNA	CDR3
TRBD1	TRBV4-1	16	TRBJ1-4	NA	TGCGCCAGCAGCCAAGAATCGGCAGGGGGCAGTGAAAAACTGTTTTTT	CASSQESAGGSEKLFF
TRBD1	TRBV6-1	14	TRBJ2-7	NA	TGTGCCAGCAGATCCTCCAGGGGGCATTACGAGCAGTACTTC	CASRSSRGHYEQYF
NA	TRBV10-3	14	TRBJ2-2	NA	TGTGCCACCGGGCGCGGGGCCGGCACCGGGGAGCTGTTTTTT	CATGRGAGTGELFF
NA	TRBV7-3	12	TRBJ1-2	NA	TGTGCCAGCAGCTCTAGACGGTGGGGCTACACCTTC	CASSSRRWGYTF
TRBD1	TRBV6-5	14	TRBJ2-7	NA	TGTGCCAGCAGTCACGCGACAGGGAACTACGAGCAGTACTTC	CASSHATGNYEQYF
NA	TRBV7-3	16	TRBJ2-1	NA	TGTGCCAGCAGTAGGACGGCGGGGAGCTCCTACAATGAGCAGTTCTTC	CASSRTAGSSYNEQFF
TRBD1	TRBV19	15	TRBJ1-5	NA	TGTGCCAGTAGTCCCCCGCGGACAGGCCGGGAGCCCCAGCATTTT	CASSPPRTGREPQHF
NA	TRBV7-9	12	TRBJ1-2	NA	TGTGCCAGCACCCGCGATAACTATGGCTACACCTTC	CASTRDNYGYTF
TRBD1	TRBV9	14	TRBJ2-2	NA	TGTGCCAGCAGCGCCGGGACAGGGGCCGGGGAGCTGTTTTTT	CASSAGTGAGELFF
NA	TRBV28	16	TRBJ2-1	NA	TGTGCCAGCAGTCCCGGGGGGCGGAGCTCCTACAATGAGCAGTTCTTC	CASSPGGRSSYNEQFF
NA	TRBV7-2	13	TRBJ2-1	NA	TGTGCCAGCAGCTTAGCGGGACAACCTGAGCAGTTCTTC	CASSLAGQPEQFF
NA	TRBV7-2	14	TRBJ2-4	NA	TGTGCCAGCAGCTTAGCAGGGGTCAAAAACATTCAGTACTTC	CASSLAGVKNIQYF
NA	TRBV9	14	TRBJ1-1	NA	TGTGCCAGCAGCTCCATGGGAGGGAACACTGAAGCTTTCTTT	CASSSMGGNTEAFF
TRBD1	TRBV4-2	13	TRBJ1-2	NA	TGTGCCAGCAGCCAAGAGACAGGGGATGGCTACACCTTC	CASSQETGDGYTF
TRBD1	TRBV5-1	14	TRBJ2-7	NA	TGCGCCAGCAGCAAAAGACAGGGTCTGAACGAGCAGTACTTC	CASSKRQGLNEQYF
NA	TRBV5-1	17	TRBJ1-3	NA	TGCGCCAGCAGCTCCGGAGGACGGCCCGACTCTGGAAACACCATATATTTT	CASSSGGRPDSGNTIYF
NA	TRBV10-3	13	TRBJ2-5	NA	TGTGCCATCAGTGAGGCAGTTAGCGAGACCCAGTACTTC	CAISEAVSETQYF
NA	TRBV9	13	TRBJ2-1	NA	TGTGCCAGCAGCGTCAGGGGTTACAATGAGCAGTTCTTC	CASSVRGYNEQFF
TRBD1	TRBV5-6	12	TRBJ1-2	NA	TGTGCCAGCAGCTTATACCAGGGGGACTACACCTTC	CASSLYQGDYTF
NA	TRBV5-1	14	TRBJ2-7	NA	TGCGCCAGCAGACCCTCCGGGGGAATGTGGGAGCAGTACTTC	CASRPSGGMWEQYF
TRBD1	TRBV7-9	14	TRBJ1-2	NA	TGTGCCAGCAGCTTATCAGGGGGCACCAGGGGCTACACCTTC	CASSLSGGTRGYTF
TRBD2	TRBV11-2	16	TRBJ2-7	NA	TGTGCCAGCAGCTTAGTGCTAGCGGGGGGGCCAGTTGAGCAGTACTTC	CASSLVLAGGPVEQYF
TRBD1	TRBV11-3	17	TRBJ2-7	NA	TGTGCCAGCAGCTTAGATCACACCCCGGGACAGGGCTACGAGCAGTACTTC	CASSLDHTPGQGYEQYF
NA	TRBV2	13	TRBJ1-4	NA	TGTGCCAGCAGTGCAGGGGAAGGGGAAAAACTGTTTTTT	CASSAGEGEKLFF
TRBD1	TRBV28	15	TRBJ2-7	NA	TGTGCCAGCAGTTTAATGGGACAGGGAAGATACGAGCAGTACTTC	CASSLMGQGRYEQYF
TRBD1	TRBV13	15	TRBJ2-7	NA	TGTGCCAGCAGCTTTACCGGGACAGGACTATACGAGCAGTACTTC	CASSFTGTGLYEQYF
NA	TRBV5-4	15	TRBJ2-5	NA	TGTGCCAGCAGCCCTAGACTCAAATCCCAAGAGACCCAGTACTTC	CASSPRLKSQETQYF
NA	TRBV27	15	TRBJ2-7	NA	TGTGCCAGCAGTTTAAACCCGACAGGTCGCTACGAGCAGTACTTC	CASSLNPTGRYEQYF
TRBD1	TRBV19	15	TRBJ1-1	NA	TGTGCCAGTAATAGGGACAGGGGGCGCGGGACTGAAGCTTTCTTT	CASNRDRGRGTEAFF
NA	TRBV27	13	TRBJ1-1	NA	TGTGCCAGCAGTTCCTACAGCAACACTGAAGCTTTCTTT	CASSSYSNTEAFF
TRBD1	TRBV18	15	TRBJ1-1	NA	TGTGCCAGCTCACCTCCTAACAGGGGGGACACTGAAGCTTTCTTT	CASSPPNRGDTEAFF
TRBD1	TRBV28	15	TRBJ1-2	NA	TGTGCCAGCAGTTCCTTACAGGGGGCGAACTATGGCTACACCTTC	CASSSLQGANYGYTF
NA	TRBV11-2	14	TRBJ2-5	NA	TGTGCCAGCAGCTTAATCACAGGGCAAGAGACCCAGTACTTC	CASSLITGQETQYF
NA	TRBV28	14	TRBJ2-5	NA	TGTGCCAGCAGTTTATACGGGGGGCCGGAGACCCAGTACTTC	CASSLYGGPETQYF
TRBD2	TRBV18	18	TRBJ2-1	NA	TGTGCCAGCTCCCGAAGGGCTAGCGGGGGGAGCTCCTACAATGAGCAGTTCTTC	CASSRRASGGSSYNEQFF
NA	TRBV28	15	TRBJ2-7	NA	TGTGCCAGCAGTTCCTCCGGGGACAATGGGTTCGAGCAGTACTTC	CASSSSGDNGFEQYF
NA	TRBV15	15	TRBJ1-1	NA	TGTGCCACCAGCAGAATCGCGACAGGTAACACTGAAGCTTTCTTT	CATSRIATGNTEAFF
TRBD1	TRBV7-2	14	TRBJ2-3	NA	TGTGCCAGCAGCTCGGGACAGGGGGGAGATACGCAGTATTTT	CASSSGQGGDTQYF
NA	TRBV30	11	TRBJ1-2	NA	TGTGCCTGGAGTGTACTCTATGGCTACACCTTC	CAWSVLYGYTF
TRBD1	TRBV18	16	TRBJ1-5	NA	TGTGCCAGCGCGGACAGGGACATTTATAGCAATCAGCCCCAGCATTTT	CASADRDIYSNQPQHF
NA	TRBV19	16	TRBJ1-1	NA	TGTGCCAGTAAGTCTCGGAGGGGCCGGGCCCAAGACGAAGCTTTCTTT	CASKSRRGRAQDEAFF
TRBD2	TRBV6-5	14	TRBJ2-3	NA	TGTGCCAGCGCGGGACTAGCGGGCCCCGATACGCAGTATTTT	CASAGLAGPDTQYF
TRBD1	TRBV5-1	15	TRBJ1-6	NA	TGCGCCAGCAGCCCGGGGGACAGGGGTTCTTCACCCCTACACTTT	CASSPGDRGSSPLHF
TRBD2	TRBV9	14	TRBJ2-7	NA	TGTGCCAGCAGTGGTTTAGCGGGAGACTACGAGCAGTACTTC	CASSGLAGDYEQYF
NA	TRBV7-9	14	TRBJ2-2	medium-sized	TGTGCCAGCAGCACCCTTCAGGGTTACGGGGAGCTGTTTTTT	CASSTLQGYGELFF
TRBD2	TRBV7-9	17	TRBJ2-1	NA	TGTGCCAGCAGCTTAGGTGTTGGCGGGGGGGCCGGCAATGAGCAGTTCTTC	CASSLGVGGGAGNEQFF
NA	TRBV9	18	TRBJ1-2	NA	TGTGCCCCCAGCGTACCCTCCGGTAGCGTCCGGTTTGACTATGGCTACACCTTC	CAPSVPSGSVRFDYGYTF
TRBD1	TRBV11-3	13	TRBJ2-1	NA	TGTGCCAGCAGCTTAGTAAACAGGGGGAAGCAGTTCTTC	CASSLVNRGKQFF
NA	TRBV28	13	TRBJ2-3	NA	TGTGCCAGCAGCCTGACTGGGTCAGATACGCAGTATTTT	CASSLTGSDTQYF
TRBD1	TRBV7-6	14	TRBJ2-7	NA	TGTGCCAGCAGCCCGCTATCCGGGACAGTCGACTTGGACTTC	CASSPLSGTVDLDF
NA	TRBV5-4	15	TRBJ1-4	NA	TGTGCCAGCAGCTTGAACGCGGGAACTAATGAAAAACTGTTTTTT	CASSLNAGTNEKLFF
NA	TRBV28	14	TRBJ1-1	NA	TGTGCCACCCGAACCCCAACTGTGAACACTGAAGCTTTCTTT	CATRTPTVNTEAFF
TRBD2	TRBV29-1	19	TRBJ2-2	NA	TGCAGCGCTTTAATACCGGGACTAACGTTTCCTTCGAACACCGGGGAGCTGTTTTTT	CSALIPGLTFPSNTGELFF
TRBD1	TRBV28	16	TRBJ1-6	NA	TGTGCCAGCAGTTTAAGCCCGGGACAGGGGGATTCACCCCTCCACTTT	CASSLSPGQGDSPLHF